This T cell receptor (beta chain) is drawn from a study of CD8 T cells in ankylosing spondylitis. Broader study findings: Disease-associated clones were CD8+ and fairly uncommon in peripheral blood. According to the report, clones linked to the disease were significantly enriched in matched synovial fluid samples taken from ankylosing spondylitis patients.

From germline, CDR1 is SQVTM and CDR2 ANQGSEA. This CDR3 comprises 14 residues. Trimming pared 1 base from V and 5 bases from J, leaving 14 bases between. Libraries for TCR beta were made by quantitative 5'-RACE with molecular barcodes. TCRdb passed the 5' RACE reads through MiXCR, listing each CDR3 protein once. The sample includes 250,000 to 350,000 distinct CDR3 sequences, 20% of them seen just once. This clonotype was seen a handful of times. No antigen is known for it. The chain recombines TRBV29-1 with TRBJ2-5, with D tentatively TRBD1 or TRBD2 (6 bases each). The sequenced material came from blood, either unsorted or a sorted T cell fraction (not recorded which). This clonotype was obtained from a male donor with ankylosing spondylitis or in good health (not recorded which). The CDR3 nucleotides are TGCAGCGTTGAAGTCGGGGGAAGGGGGGAGACCCAGTACTTC. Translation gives CSVEVGGRGETQYF.